One and the same sample provided the 2 T cell receptor beta chains below, sequenced in a study of blood T cells in healthy people across ages. Through a sample-barcoded 5' primer and a J-beta primer mix, a second PCR was run for roughly 6 to 12 cycles. TCRdb re-analysed the 5' RACE reads in MiXCR, keeping a single row per CDR3 protein. The table has 1.6 million or so distinct CDR3 sequences, 30% to 40% seen once. The sample comprised blood. The receptors derive from a woman in her 30s in good health.

This clonotype was seen a handful of times. The chain uses TRBV6-5 and TRBJ2-5, with a weak D call TRBD2 (5 bases). This CDR3 region has 15 residues. The germline V gene encodes CDR1 MNHEY and CDR2 SVGAGI. Trimming pared 8 bases from V and 5 bases from J, leaving 21 bases between. The chain's CDR3 is CASGTYSGPGETQYF. DNA for the CDR3: TGTGCCAGCGGAACTTATTCCGGGCCGGGGGAGACCCAGTACTTC.

As to this clonotype: The junction departs from germline at one end; a sequencing error may be responsible. The gene calls are TRBV15 and TRBJ2-7, with 11 bases that match TRBD2. This CDR3 has 16 amino acids. CDR1 and CDR2 from the germline V gene are LNHNV and YYDKDF (reference sequence). The CDR3 coding sequence is TGTGCCACCGGCAGGGAGACTAGCGGGGATTCCTACGAGCAGTACTTC. It specifies CATGRETSGDSYEQYF.